The clone carrying this T cell receptor beta chain was found a few times. TCRdb re-analysed the 5' RACE reads in MiXCR, keeping a single row per CDR3 protein. Of around 310,000 distinct CDR3 sequences detected, roughly 20% appear once; the ten largest clones hold about 21%. This entry is derived from a study of T-cell memory formation after mild COVID-19. Sequenced material: PBMCs or a T cell subset sorted from them (not recorded which). This clonotype originated in a man aged 18 to 29 who had mild COVID-19 (a few samples of this study predate the infection). Cell type and time point are not known.

In DNA, the CDR3 is TGCAGCCCCGTCGAGGGGGCCAAAAACATTCAGTACTTC. Amino acids: CSPVEGAKNIQYF. The chain recombines TRBV29-1 with TRBJ2-4; either TRBD1 or TRBD2 may fit D (5 bases each). V lost 8 bases and J 1 base, leaving 12 bases between the germline ends. There are 13 residues in the CDR3. Per germline, CDR1 SQVTM and CDR2 ANQGSEA. The complete variable domain, with remaining parts taken from reference TRBV29-1 and TRBJ2-4, reads SAVISQKPSRDICQRGTSLTIQCQVDSQVTMMFWYRQQPGQSLTLIATANQGSEATYESGFVIDKFPISRPNLTFSTLTVSNMSPEDSSIYLCSPVEGAKNIQYFGAGTRLSVL.